Presented here are 14 T cell receptor beta chains from one specimen sequenced in a study of T cell clonality in common variable immunodeficiency. Overall study findings and caveats: Common variable immunodeficiency TCR beta sequences reportedly had fewer deletions and N-nucleotide insertions.

These receptors lack a known antigen. The protocol was immunoSEQ multiplex PCR, while the TCRdb copy is restricted to in-frame clones and leaves out a portion. The data list about 17,000 clones, none observed once; roughly 15% falls to the top ten. The sample taken for sequencing was peripheral blood mononuclear cells. Receptors originate from a human donor with common variable immunodeficiency.

Concerning this clone itself: Coverage ceases 3 residues before the CDR3 finishes, and the germline J gene fills in the end. V usage is TRBV18 and J usage is TRBJ2-1, with a weak D call TRBD2 (6 bases). Germline V CDR1 and CDR2: KGHSH, LQKENI. This CDR3 has 16 residues. The V end was cut by 4 bases, the J end by 3 bases, with 16 bases between. The CDR3 loop is CASSLQELAHYNEQFF. The part of the CDR3 DNA that was read is TGTGCCAGCTCACTACAAGAACTAGCCCACTACAATGAG.

This clone was recorded at least ten times. The CDR3 end falls 3 residues outside the read, so it is completed with the germline J gene. The V call is TRBV7-3, the J call TRBJ2-1, with 11 bases that match TRBD2. The V gene's germline CDR1 is SGHTA and CDR2 FQGTGA. The CDR3 contains 15 residues. V shed 2 bases and J 6 bases; nucleotides not matched to a gene: 3. CDR3 sequence: CASSLALAGVNEQFF. CDR3 DNA (partial): TGTGCCAGCAGCTTAGCACTAGCGGGAGTCAATGAG.

About this clone: The read gets to within 3 residues of the CDR3 end, and the germline J gene fills in the rest. The rearrangement joins TRBV2 to TRBJ2-5; no clear D gene. CDR1 is SNHLY and CDR2 is FYNNEI in the germline V gene. The CDR3 sequence is 11 residues long. Trimming removed 7 bases at V and 3 bases at J, with 6 bases between. The sequenced CDR3 bases are TGTGCCAGCACCACAAAAGAGACC. Translating gives CASTTKET. The whole CDR3 sequence is CASTTKETQYF.

This clone was counted a few times. CDR3: CASSAEGETQYF. The sequenced CDR3 bases are TGCGCCAGCAGCGCGGAGGGGGAGACC. The chain joins TRBV5-1 to TRBJ2-5, with D possibly matching TRBD2 (6 bases). The read comes to an end 3 residues before the CDR3 does, leaving the germline J gene to fill in the end. Germline V CDR1 and CDR2: SGHRS, YFSETQ. The CDR3 spans 12 residues. The V end lost 4 bases, the J end lost 5 bases, and 9 bases lay between the germline ends.

Ten or more counts support this clone. The observed sequence ends 3 residues before the CDR3 terminus, with the missing tail filled in from the germline J gene. The gene calls are TRBV6-2 or TRBV6-3 and TRBJ1-2, with D maybe TRBD1 (6 bases). Germline CDR1 is MNHEY and CDR2 is SVGEGT. Trimming cost V 6 bases and J 6 bases, with 17 bases left between them. The CDR3 has 14 amino acids. The CDR3 sequence: CASSTGRVPDGYTF. The sequenced part of the CDR3 DNA is TGTGCCAGCAGCACAGGGAGGGTGCCTGATGGC.

Of note for this clone: A read error may produce the germline difference seen at one junction end. The CDR3 extends 3 residues past the end of the read, so its final part is completed from the germline J gene. The chain has TRBV7-9 and TRBJ2-7; TRBD1 agrees at 7 bases. Germline-derived CDR1 and CDR2 are SEHNR and FQNEAQ (reference sequence). CDR3 size: 14 residues. CDR3: CSSSLVQGAYEQYF. The CDR3 DNA, read in part, is TGTTCCAGCAGCTTAGTTCAGGGGGCCTACGAG.

This clone has ten or more counts. The sequenced fragment ends 3 residues before the CDR3 boundary, so the rest is inferred from the germline J gene. This sequence joins TRBV18 and TRBJ2-5; possibly TRBD1 for D (6 bases). Deletions cut 0 bases from V and 5 bases from J, with 13 bases between. CDR3 length: 15 residues. Germline loops: CDR1 KGHSH, CDR2 LQKENI. CDR3 in amino acids: CASSPPMGARETQYF. Partial CDR3 DNA: TGTGCCAGCTCACCACCCATGGGGGCGAGGGAGACC. Based on the CDR3 plus reference TRBV18 and TRBJ2-5, the full variable domain is NAGVMQNPRHLVRRRGQEARLRCSPMKGHSHVYWYRQLPEEGLKFMVYLQKENIIDESGMPKERFSAEFPKEGPSILRIQQVVRGDSAAYFCASSPPMGARETQYFGPGTRLLVL.

This clone was detected a few times. CDR3 amino acids: CASSSRTGSNYGYTF. CDR3 DNA (partial): TGCGCCAGCAGCTCTAGGACAGGGAGCAACTATGGC. This chain joins TRBV5-1 and TRBJ1-2; 8 nucleotides line up with TRBD1. The read ends 3 residues before the CDR3 terminus; that terminus is restored from the germline J gene. This CDR3 region has 15 residues. V shed 3 bases and J 2 bases; nucleotides not matched to a gene: 6. The germline V gene has CDR1 SGHRS and CDR2 YFSETQ.

Ten or more counts support this clone. The covered CDR3 bases are TGTGCCAGCAGTTCGACAGGGTCGGGATCACCC. This gives the protein CASSSTGSGSP. The full CDR3 protein reads CASSSTGSGSPLHF. The chain combines TRBV6-2 or TRBV6-3 with TRBJ1-6; TRBD1 agrees at 7 bases. The sequence runs out 3 residues before the end of the CDR3; the remainder is reconstructed from the germline J gene. The CDR3 runs to 14 residues. V lost 4 bases, J lost 10 bases, and 7 bases stayed unmatched. Germline V gene sequence: CDR1 MNHEY, CDR2 SVGEGT.

This clone has a count of ten or more. Coverage ceases 3 residues before the CDR3 finishes, and the germline J gene fills in the end. The chain carries TRBV7-9 and TRBJ2-3; the D gene is possibly TRBD2 (7 bases). Germline V CDR1 and CDR2: SEHNR, FQNEAQ (reference sequence). The CDR3 covers 15 residues. V lost 1 base and J 8 bases, leaving 16 bases between the germline ends. The DNA read from the CDR3 is TGTGCCAGCAGCTTAGGATGGGGGGGGCTGGGTACG. Its translation: CASSLGWGGLGT. The CDR3 as a whole reads CASSLGWGGLGTQYF. The full variable domain, with the rest looked up from reference TRBV7-9 and TRBJ2-3, is DTGVSQNPRHKITKRGQNVTFRCDPISEHNRLYWYRQTLGQGPEFLTYFQNEAQLEKSRLLSDRFSAERPKGSFSTLEIQRTEQGDSAMYLCASSLGWGGLGTQYFGPGTRLTVL.

There are many counts of this clone. The CDR3 is cut off 3 residues early in the read; its end comes from the germline J gene. The chain uses TRBV18 and TRBJ2-2; possibly TRBD1 for D (6 bases). CDR1 is KGHSH and CDR2 is LQKENI in the germline V gene. Trimming removed 3 bases at V and 6 bases at J, with 11 bases between. This CDR3 is 14 amino acids long. CDR3 residues: CASSPRTVSGELFF. CDR3 bases read: TGTGCCAGCTCACCGCGGACAGTTTCCGGGGAG.

This clone turned up a few times. The read ends 3 residues early relative to the CDR3; the germline J gene fills the gap. The chain links TRBV6-2 or TRBV6-3 to TRBJ2-7; perhaps TRBD1 as D (5 bases). V lost 3 bases to trimming and J lost 4 bases, with 10 bases between them. CDR3 length equals 13 residues. The V gene's germline CDR1 is MNHEY and CDR2 SVGEGT. The CDR3 bases that were read are TGTGCCAGCAGTTATGCCAAGGGGTACGAG. Translation: CASSYAKGYE. The complete CDR3 reads CASSYAKGYEQYF.

There are a few counts of this clone. The read ends 3 residues before the CDR3 terminus; that terminus is restored from the germline J gene. The J gene is TRBJ1-1, the V gene TRBV19, with 9 bases lining up with TRBD1. The CDR3 length is 17 residues. Trimming cost V 5 bases and J 1 base; bases outside gene matches: 11. Germline values: CDR1 LNHDA, CDR2 SQIVND (reference sequence). This chain's CDR3 is CASSPRFGTGTNTEAFF. Incomplete CDR3 DNA: TGTGCCAGTAGTCCCCGTTTCGGGACAGGGACGAACACTGAA.

There are a few counts of this clone. CDR3: CASNNRGQETQYF. Partial CDR3 DNA: TGTGCCAGCAACAACAGGGGTCAAGAGACC. The gene calls are TRBV7-6 and TRBJ2-5, with 7 nucleotides matching TRBD1. The read terminates 3 residues before the CDR3 end, so the remaining end is supplied by the germline J gene. Per germline, CDR1 SGHVS and CDR2 FNYEAQ. V lost 7 bases and J lost 2; bases outside the gene matches: 4. This CDR3 comprises 13 residues.